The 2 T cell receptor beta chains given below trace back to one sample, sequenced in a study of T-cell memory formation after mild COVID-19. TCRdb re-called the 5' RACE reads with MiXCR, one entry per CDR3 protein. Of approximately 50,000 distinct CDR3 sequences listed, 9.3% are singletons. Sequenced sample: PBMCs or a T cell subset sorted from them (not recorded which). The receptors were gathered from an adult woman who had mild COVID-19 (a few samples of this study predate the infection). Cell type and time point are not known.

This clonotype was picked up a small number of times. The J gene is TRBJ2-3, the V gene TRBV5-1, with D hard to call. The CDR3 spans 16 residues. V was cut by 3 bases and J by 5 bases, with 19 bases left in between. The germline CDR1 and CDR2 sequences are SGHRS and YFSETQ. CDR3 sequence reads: CASSSLGTPSIDTQYF. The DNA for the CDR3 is TGCGCCAGCAGCTCGCTAGGTACCCCCTCCATAGATACGCAGTATTTT.

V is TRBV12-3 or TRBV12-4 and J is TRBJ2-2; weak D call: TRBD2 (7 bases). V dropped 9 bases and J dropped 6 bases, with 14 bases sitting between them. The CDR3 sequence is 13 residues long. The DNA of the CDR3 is TGTGCCAGTACGATAGGGGGGGCCGGGGAGCTGTTTTTT. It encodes CASTIGGAGELFF.